The clone carrying this T cell receptor (beta chain) has only one observation. Its antigen is not identified. With V trimmed by 0 bases and J by 0 bases, 5 bases remained unmatched. Germline-derived CDR1 and CDR2 are SGHTA and FQGNSA. The CDR3 contains 19 residues. This entry comes from a study of T cell responses to AZD1222 COVID-19 vaccine. General study points: At study baseline, merely five or six AZD1222 recipients were seropositive.

This table comes from immunoSEQ multiplex PCR, and its TCRdb copy is limited to in-frame clones, with some not included. The sample contains tens of thousands of clones, around 80% of which appear only once. This chain links TRBV7-2 with TRBJ2-3; 14 bases match TRBD2. The sequences come from peripheral blood, collected on day 0 of AZD1222 vaccination. The sequence was collected from an adult in good health. CDR3 residues: CASSLAGLAGGASTDTQYF. In nucleotides, the CDR3 is TGTGCCAGCAGCTTAGCCGGACTAGCGGGGGGCGCTAGCACAGATACGCAGTATTTT.